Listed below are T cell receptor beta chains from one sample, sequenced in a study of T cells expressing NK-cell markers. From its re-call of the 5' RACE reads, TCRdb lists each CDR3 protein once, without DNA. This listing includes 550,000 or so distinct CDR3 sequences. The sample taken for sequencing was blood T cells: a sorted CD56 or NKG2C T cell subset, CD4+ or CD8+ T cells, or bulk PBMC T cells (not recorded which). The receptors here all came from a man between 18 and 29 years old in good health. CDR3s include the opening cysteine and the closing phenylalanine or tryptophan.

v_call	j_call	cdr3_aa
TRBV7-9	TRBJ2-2	CAYPGLAGTGELFF
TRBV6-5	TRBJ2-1	CASSYSWAGEIDEQFF
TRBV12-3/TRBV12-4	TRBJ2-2	CASSLGLAGLGELFF
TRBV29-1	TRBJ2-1	CSVESPAGAPYNEQFF
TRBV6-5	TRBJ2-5	CASRPEQETQYF
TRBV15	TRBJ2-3	CAARDGSTDTQYF
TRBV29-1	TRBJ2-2	CSVASGSANTGELFF
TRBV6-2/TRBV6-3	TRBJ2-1	CASSQTSGRKSYNEQFF
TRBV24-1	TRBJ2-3	CATSDPTEQGPTDTQYF
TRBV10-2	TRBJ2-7	CASSEVNPYEQYF
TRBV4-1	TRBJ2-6	CASSPTISGANVLTF
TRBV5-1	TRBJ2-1	CASRSYGTSGGGGYNEQFF
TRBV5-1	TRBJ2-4	CASSLRDTAPVDIQYF
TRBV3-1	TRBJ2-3	CASSQDSAGASTDTQYF
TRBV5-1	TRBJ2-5	CASALAGEETQYF
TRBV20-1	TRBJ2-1	CSAGQGYNEQFF
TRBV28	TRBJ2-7	CASSLWGGQSSYEQYF
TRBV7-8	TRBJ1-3	CASSLERWTSFAGNTIYF
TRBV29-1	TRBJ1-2	CSGEGSRGYTF
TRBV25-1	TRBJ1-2	CASSESRGPGYGYTF
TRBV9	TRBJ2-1	CASSVGQGTRTPLLEQFF
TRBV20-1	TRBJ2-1	CSAHLVPGGGSYNEQFF
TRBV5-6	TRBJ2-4	CASSLAREIQYF
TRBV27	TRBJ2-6	CASSPLSLPGRSSGANVLTF
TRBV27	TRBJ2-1	CASSPSTGLAGGNEQFF
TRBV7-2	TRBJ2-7	CASSHSSGLVFEQYF
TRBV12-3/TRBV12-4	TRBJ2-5	CASRAYSAGGKETQYF
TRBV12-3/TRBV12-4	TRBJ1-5	CASSFTGDSQPQHF
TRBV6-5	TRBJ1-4	CASSYSLWDMKNEKLFF
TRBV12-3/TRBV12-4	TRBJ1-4	CATRADTNEKLFF
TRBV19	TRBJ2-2	CAISRGYTGELFF
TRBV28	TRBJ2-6	CASRWTGLGANVLTF
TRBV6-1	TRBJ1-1	CASSLSTGSTEAFF
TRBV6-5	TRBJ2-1	CASSSGSVSFRNEQFF
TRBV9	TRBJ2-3	CASSPRLAGGGPSTDTQYF
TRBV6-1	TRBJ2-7	CASRPRPFTYEQYF
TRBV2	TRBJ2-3	CATAGLAGPDTQYF